This TCR beta chain was sequenced for a study of blood T cell repertoires in COVID-19 (dated by TCRdb to 2018 to 2020). Notes on the research overall: Samples covering the acute and convalescent phases of COVID-19 were provided by collaborators in the United States, Italy and Spain. The repertoires were released in a freely available public database meant as a resource for research on the immune response to SARS-CoV-2. The material from the prospective study consisted of cDNA or gDNA derived from T cells, B-cell-depleted T cells, or PBMCs. The samples were drawn from the first 160 participants of the ongoing ImmuneRACE study and from over 950 subjects provided by 6 global collaborators. The dataset comprised deeply sampled blood TCRbeta repertoires from subjects exposed to, actively infected with, or recovered from COVID-19. The sample metadata nearly always contained a de-identified subject ID, COVID-19 status, age in years and sex. HLA class I and class II types, where available, came from metadata supplied by the sample provider rather than from assay-based typing. The paper's findings and limits, for the study overall: The quantity of clinical and demographic metadata differed by source and by participant and was supplied without curation.

The immunoSEQ Assay, a bias-controlled multiplex PCR, was used to amplify TCRbeta CDR3 regions from genomic DNA. As for the authors' bioinformatics: Within the assay, amplification of reference gene primers was used to estimate how many nucleated cells each sample contained. To quantify the absolute abundance of each unique TCRbeta CDR3 rearrangement, sequence reads were collapsed and filtered. Productive Simpson clonality was computed per sample as the square root of Simpson's diversity index over productive rearrangements. The table was pulled from immuneACCESS by TCRdb, which kept in-frame rearrangements only. Such tables lose some clones; where checked, under half of the loss comes from unresolved V genes, and the rest has no known cause. The V and J calls and clone size come from that table; D and trimming were worked out from the DNA. In all, the sample holds a few hundred thousand clones, and nearly 90% of those were seen once. Clones ranked in the top ten supply around 5.9% of the sample.

This clone was found once. Its specific antigen is unknown. Base qualities are not at hand, and no much larger clone is one base apart. Participants in the prospective study were enrolled through a virtual design, were aged about 18 to 100 years, and lived in some 24 United States geographic areas. To assign participants to cohorts, the prospective study relied on clinical history that participants themselves reported in a screening survey and a study questionnaire. Recovered participants in ImmuneRACE Cohort 3 were defined by two consecutive negative NP/OP PCR tests, clearance by a healthcare professional, or resolution of symptoms. Each participant in the prospective study had whole blood, serum and a nasopharyngeal or oropharyngeal swab collected by mobile phlebotomists. Over a 2-month period, participants in the prospective study had the option of providing additional blood draws and questionnaires. Blood samples from the prospective study were shipped frozen or at room temperature prior to DNA extraction.

V is cut back by 2 bases and J by 11 bases, with 12 bases in the junction unmatched. CDR1 and CDR2, looked up from the germline V gene (reference sequence), are SGHNT and YYREEE. The CDR3 contains 15 residues, cysteine and phenylalanine counted. Only CDR3 DNA is held: 45 bases, read in frame from base 1. The chain joins TRBV5-4 to TRBJ1-1; 10 central nucleotides agree with TRBD1. Sequencing used PBMCs or T cells enriched from blood (not recorded which). The origin of this receptor is a woman between 25 and 40 years old who had recovered from COVID-19. The CDR3 here reads CASSLPGQGLQRAFF. The nucleotides are TGTGCCAGCAGCTTACCGGGACAGGGGCTTCAGAGGGCTTTCTTT. The full variable domain, with segments outside the CDR3 supplied by the reference TRBV5-4 and TRBJ1-1 proteins, appears as ETGVTQSPTHLIKTRGQQVTLRCSSQSGHNTVSWYQQALGQGPQFIFQYYREEENGRGNFPPRFSGLQFPNYSSELNVNALELDDSALYLCASSLPGQGLQRAFFGQGTRLTVV.